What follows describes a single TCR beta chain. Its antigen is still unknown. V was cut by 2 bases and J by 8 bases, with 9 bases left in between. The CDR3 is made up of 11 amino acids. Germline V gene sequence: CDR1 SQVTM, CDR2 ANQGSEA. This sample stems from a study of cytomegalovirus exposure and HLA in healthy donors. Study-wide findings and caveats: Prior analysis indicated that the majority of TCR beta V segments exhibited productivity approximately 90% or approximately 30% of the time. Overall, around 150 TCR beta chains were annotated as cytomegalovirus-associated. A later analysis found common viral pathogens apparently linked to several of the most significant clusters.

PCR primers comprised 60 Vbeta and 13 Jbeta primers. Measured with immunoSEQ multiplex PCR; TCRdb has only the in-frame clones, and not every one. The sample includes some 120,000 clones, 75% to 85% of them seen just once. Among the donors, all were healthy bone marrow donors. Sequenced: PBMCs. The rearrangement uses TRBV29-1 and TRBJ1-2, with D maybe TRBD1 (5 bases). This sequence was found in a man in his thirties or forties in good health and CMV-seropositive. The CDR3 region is CSVERGGGYTF. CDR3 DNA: TGCAGCGTTGAAAGGGGTGGCGGCTACACCTTC.